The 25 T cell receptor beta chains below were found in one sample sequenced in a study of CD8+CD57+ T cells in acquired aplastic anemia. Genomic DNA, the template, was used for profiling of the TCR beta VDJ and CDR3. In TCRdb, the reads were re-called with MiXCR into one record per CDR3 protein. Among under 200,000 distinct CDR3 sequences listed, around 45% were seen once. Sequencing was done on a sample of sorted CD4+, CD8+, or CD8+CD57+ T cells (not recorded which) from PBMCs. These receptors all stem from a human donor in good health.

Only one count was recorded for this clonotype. CDR3 DNA: TGTGCCACCAGCCCAGGGAGTCAAGGGTCCACTGGGGAGCTGTTTTTT. Amino acids: CATSPGSQGSTGELFF. This chain uses TRBV24-1 with TRBJ2-2; TRBD1 or TRBD2 may be the D gene (5 bases each). Germline loops: CDR1 KGHDR, CDR2 SFDVKD. V lost 7 bases and J lost 8, with 22 bases in between. The CDR3 is 16 residues long.

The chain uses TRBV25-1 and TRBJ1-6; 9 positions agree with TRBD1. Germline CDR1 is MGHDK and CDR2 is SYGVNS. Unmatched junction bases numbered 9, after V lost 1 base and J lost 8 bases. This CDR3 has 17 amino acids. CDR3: CASSELGRGQGDSPLHF. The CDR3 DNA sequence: TGTGCCAGCAGTGAATTGGGTCGGGGACAGGGTGATTCACCCCTCCACTTT.

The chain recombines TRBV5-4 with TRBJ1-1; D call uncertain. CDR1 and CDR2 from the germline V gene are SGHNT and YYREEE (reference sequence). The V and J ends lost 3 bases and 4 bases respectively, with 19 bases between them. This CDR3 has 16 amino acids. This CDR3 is CASSSDRNLRATEAFF. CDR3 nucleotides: TGTGCCAGCAGCTCCGACCGGAACCTAAGAGCCACTGAAGCTTTCTTT.

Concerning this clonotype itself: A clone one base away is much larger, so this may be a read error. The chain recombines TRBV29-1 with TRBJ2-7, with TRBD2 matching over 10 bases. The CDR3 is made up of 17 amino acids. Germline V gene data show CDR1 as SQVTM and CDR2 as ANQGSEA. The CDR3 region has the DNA TGCAGCATTGAGGGGTTGTCTAGCGGGAGCCTGACCTACGAGCAGTACTTC. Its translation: CSIEGLSSGSLTYEQYF.

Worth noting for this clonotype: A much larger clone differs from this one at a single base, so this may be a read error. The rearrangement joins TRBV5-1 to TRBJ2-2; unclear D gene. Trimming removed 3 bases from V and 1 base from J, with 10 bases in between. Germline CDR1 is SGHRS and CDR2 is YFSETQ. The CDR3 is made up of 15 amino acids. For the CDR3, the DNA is TGCGCCAGCAGCTCCCTCCTGATGAACACCGGGGAGCTGTTTTTT. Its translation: CASSSLLMNTGELFF.

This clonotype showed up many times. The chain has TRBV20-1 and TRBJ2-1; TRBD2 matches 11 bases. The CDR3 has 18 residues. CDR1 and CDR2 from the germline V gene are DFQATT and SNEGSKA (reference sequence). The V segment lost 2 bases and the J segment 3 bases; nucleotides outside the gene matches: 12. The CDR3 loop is CSARSDLAGGRLYNEQFF. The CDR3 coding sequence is TGCAGTGCTAGATCTGACCTAGCGGGGGGCCGACTCTACAATGAGCAGTTCTTC.

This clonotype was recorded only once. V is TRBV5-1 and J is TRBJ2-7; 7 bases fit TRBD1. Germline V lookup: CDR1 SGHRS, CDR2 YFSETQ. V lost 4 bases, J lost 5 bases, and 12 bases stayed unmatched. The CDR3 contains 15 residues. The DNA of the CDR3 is TGCGCCAGCAGCGTTCTAAAGGGGGCTTTCGACGAGCAGTACTTC. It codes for CASSVLKGAFDEQYF.

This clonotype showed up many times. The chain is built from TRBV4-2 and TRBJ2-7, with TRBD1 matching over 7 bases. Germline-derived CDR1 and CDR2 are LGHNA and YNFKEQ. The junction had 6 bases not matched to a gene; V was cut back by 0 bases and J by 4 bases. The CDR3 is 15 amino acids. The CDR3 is CASSQDGTTGYEQYF. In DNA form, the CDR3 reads TGTGCCAGCAGCCAAGATGGCACGACAGGGTACGAGCAGTACTTC.

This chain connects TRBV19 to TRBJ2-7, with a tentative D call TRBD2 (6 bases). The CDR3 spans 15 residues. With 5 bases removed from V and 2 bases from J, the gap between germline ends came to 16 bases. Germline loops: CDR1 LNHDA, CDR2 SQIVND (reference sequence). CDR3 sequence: CASSYTGVKPYEQYF. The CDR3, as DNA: TGTGCCAGTAGTTATACGGGGGTCAAGCCCTACGAGCAGTACTTC.

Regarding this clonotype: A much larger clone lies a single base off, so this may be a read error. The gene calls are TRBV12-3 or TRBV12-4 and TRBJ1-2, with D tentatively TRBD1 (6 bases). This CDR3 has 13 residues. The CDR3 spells CASRRGQNYGCTF. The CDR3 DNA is TGTGCCAGCAGACGAGGACAGAACTATGGCTGCACCTTC.

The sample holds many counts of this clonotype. CDR3 nucleotides: TGTGCCAGTAGTGGAACAGGGAACTATGGCTACACCTTC. Its protein is CASSGTGNYGYTF. This chain uses TRBV19 with TRBJ1-2; maybe TRBD1 (6 bases). V was clipped by 5 bases and J by 2 bases, with 9 bases between them. Germline-derived CDR1 and CDR2 are LNHDA and SQIVND (reference sequence). The CDR3 has 13 amino acids.

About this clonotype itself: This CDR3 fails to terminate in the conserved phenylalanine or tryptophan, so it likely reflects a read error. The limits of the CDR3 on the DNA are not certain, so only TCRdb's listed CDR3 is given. The CDR3: CASSVAVLDT. V is TRBV9 and J is TRBJ2-6. Looked up from germline, CDR1 is SGDLS and CDR2 is YYNGEE. The CDR3 is 10 residues long, counting both termini.

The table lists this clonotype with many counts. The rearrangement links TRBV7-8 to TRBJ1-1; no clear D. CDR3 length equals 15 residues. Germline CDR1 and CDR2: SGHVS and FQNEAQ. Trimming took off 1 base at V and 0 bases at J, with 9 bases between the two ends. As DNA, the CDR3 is TGTGCCAGCAGCTTAGGAGTCGGTTTGAACACTGAAGCTTTCTTT. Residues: CASSLGVGLNTEAFF.

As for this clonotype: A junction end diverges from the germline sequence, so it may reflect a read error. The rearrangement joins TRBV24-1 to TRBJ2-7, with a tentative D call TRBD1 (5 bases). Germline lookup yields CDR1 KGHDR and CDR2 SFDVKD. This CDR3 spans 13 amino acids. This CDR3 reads CAASDSDSYEQYF. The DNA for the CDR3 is TGTGCCGCCAGTGATTCAGACAGTTACGAGCAGTACTTC.

The CDR3 loop reads CSVVSWPTYEQYF. CDR3 DNA: TGCAGCGTTGTGTCGTGGCCCACCTACGAGCAGTACTTC. This chain uses TRBV29-1 with TRBJ2-7; D unclear. The V gene lost 4 bases and the J gene lost 2 bases, with 12 bases spanning the gap. The CDR3 covers 13 residues. CDR1 is SQVTM and CDR2 is ANQGSEA in the germline V gene.

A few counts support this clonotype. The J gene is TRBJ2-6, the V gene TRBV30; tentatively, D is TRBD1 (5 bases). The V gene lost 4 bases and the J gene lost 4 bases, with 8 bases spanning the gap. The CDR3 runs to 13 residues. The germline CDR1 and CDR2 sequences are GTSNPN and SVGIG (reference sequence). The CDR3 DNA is TGTGCCTGGACCAGGGCCGGGGCCAACGTCCTGACTTTC. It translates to CAWTRAGANVLTF.

DNA for the CDR3: TGTGCCAGCAGTCCCTTAGGACAGGGACCATCCTACGAGCAGTACTTC. It specifies CASSPLGQGPSYEQYF. This rearrangement joins TRBV27 to TRBJ2-7; 8 nucleotides align to TRBD1. V lost 5 bases and J lost 1; bases outside the gene matches: 10. Germline V lookup: CDR1 MNHEY, CDR2 SMNVEV (reference sequence). This CDR3 spans 16 amino acids.

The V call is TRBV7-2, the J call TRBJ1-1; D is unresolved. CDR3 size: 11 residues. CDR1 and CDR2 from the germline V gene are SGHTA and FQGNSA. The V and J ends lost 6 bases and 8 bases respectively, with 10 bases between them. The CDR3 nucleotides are TGTGCCAGCAGTTCCCTGAGGGAAGCTTTCTTT. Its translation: CASSSLREAFF. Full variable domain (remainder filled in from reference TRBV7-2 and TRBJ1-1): GAGVSQSPSNKVTEKGKDVELRCDPISGHTALYWYRQSLGQGLEFLIYFQGNSAPDKSGLPSDRFSAERTGGSVSTLTIQRTQQEDSAVYLCASSSLREAFFGQGTRLTVV.

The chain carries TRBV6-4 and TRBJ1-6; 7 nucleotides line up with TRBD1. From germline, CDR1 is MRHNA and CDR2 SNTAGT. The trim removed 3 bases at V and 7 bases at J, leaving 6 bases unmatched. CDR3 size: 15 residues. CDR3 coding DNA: TGTGCCAGCAGTGAAGTGGAACAGGGGAATTCACCCCTCCACTTT. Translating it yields CASSEVEQGNSPLHF.

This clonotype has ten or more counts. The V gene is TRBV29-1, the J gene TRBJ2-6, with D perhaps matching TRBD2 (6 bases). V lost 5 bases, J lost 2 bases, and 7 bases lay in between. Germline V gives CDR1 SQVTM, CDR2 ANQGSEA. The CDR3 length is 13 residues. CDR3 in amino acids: CSVREAGANVLTF. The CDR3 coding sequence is TGCAGCGTTAGGGAGGCTGGGGCCAACGTCCTGACTTTC.

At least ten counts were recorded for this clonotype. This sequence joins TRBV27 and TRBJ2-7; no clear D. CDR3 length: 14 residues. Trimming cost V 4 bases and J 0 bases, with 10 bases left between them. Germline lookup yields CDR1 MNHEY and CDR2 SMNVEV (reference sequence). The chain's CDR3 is CASSSPTFSYEQYF. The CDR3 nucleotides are TGTGCCAGCAGTTCCCCGACTTTCTCCTACGAGCAGTACTTC.

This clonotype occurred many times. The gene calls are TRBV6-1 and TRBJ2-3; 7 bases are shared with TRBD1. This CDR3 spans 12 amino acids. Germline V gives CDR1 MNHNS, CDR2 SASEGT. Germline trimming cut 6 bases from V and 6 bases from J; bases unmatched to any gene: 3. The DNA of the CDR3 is TGTGCCAGCAGCACAGGGGTGGATACGCAGTATTTT. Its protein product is CASSTGVDTQYF.

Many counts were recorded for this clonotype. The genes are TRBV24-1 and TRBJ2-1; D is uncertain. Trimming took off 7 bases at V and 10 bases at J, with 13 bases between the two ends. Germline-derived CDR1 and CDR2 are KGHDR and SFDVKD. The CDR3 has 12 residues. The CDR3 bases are TGTGCCACCAGCCGCACTTCGTGGGAGCAGTTCTTC. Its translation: CATSRTSWEQFF.

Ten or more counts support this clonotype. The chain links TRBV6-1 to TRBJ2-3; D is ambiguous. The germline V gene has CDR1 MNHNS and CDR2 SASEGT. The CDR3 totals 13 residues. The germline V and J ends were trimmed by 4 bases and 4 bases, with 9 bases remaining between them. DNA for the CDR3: TGTGCCAGCAGTGTTAGGCCCTCAGATACGCAGTATTTT. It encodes CASSVRPSDTQYF.

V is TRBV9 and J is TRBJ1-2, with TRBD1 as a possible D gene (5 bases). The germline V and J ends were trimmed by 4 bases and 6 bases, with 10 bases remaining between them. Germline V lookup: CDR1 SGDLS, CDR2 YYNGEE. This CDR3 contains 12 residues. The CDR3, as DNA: TGTGCCAGCAGCAGGACGGGGGATGGCTACACCTTC. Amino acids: CASSRTGDGYTF.